This TCR beta chain was identified in a study of regulatory T cells in long-lasting Graves disease listed by TCRdb under 2021. Broadly, across the study: Persistent Graves' disease meant more than 5 years of antithyroid drug treatment with TSH receptor autoantibodies that stayed positive. A total of roughly 33 samples were covered by TCR sequencing, comprising some 13 persistent and 20 or so newly diagnosed Graves' disease patients. The study took place in China and was registered as a clinical trial. Antithyroid drugs had been taken for 8.5 to 12 years on average by persistent Graves' disease patients in the clinical cohort. Peripheral blood TCR sequencing and RNA sequencing compared persistent Graves' disease patients with newly diagnosed Graves' disease patients.

To prepare the library, multiplex PCR was applied. TCRdb records Illumina HiSeq 4000 as the sequencer. iRepertoire HTBI primers and Arm-PCR amplification of CDR3 regions were used to construct TCR beta libraries. Gel purification was performed on PCR products prior to sequencing. In the source study's methods: Gene usage analysis of CDR3 amino acid clonotypes used the approximately 62 TRBV and 14 TRBJ segments found across samples. COPE and FqMerger were used to merge the filtered high-quality paired reads into contigs. Contigs were aligned with BLAST to IMGT TRBV, TRBD and TRBJ reference genes, and CDR3 was defined per IMGT. Any clonotype with a frequency above 0.1% was classified as a highly expanded clone. Repertoire diversity was measured by Shannon entropy, and V-J evenness by the Gini coefficient. Clonotypes shared by more than one individual were considered public. TCRdb trimmed public reads at Q25 via fastp, called clones via MiXCR and kept in-frame beta chains. Under each unique CDR3 protein, matching rows form one entry showing the most common genes and DNA. The V and J calls were not made by the authors but by TCRdb's processing. Counted in this sample were 400,000 to 600,000 distinct CDR3 sequences; about 22% of them appeared once. Clones ranked in the top ten supply roughly 7.1% of the sample.

What the time point label conveys for this sample: persistent/refractory GD, antithyroid drugs over 5 years with positive TRAb. For both TCR sequencing and RNA sequencing, RNA was extracted from PBMCs in TRIzol. Graves' disease was diagnosed according to American Thyroid Association guidelines. The patients came from an endocrinology department in Xi'an, China. Each patient gave around 9.2 milliliters of peripheral blood, collected in an EDTA anticoagulant tube. Ficoll Paque Plus density gradient separation was used to isolate PBMCs, and no further T cell sorting was performed. An Agilent 2100 Bioanalyzer and agarose gel were used to assess RNA quality, and a NanoDrop 2000 was used to measure RNA concentration. This clonotype has a count of ten or more. The antigen it recognizes is unknown. Base qualities are not recorded, but no much larger clone differs from it by a single base. What the work shows at the level of the full study, not this receptor alone: Persistent Graves' disease patients showed lower TCR Shannon entropy and fewer highly expanded clones than newly diagnosed patients, suggesting clonal expansion. Only peripheral blood was studied, because thyroid tissue, the primary lesion, was inaccessible. TRBV28, TRBJ1-2 and TRBJ2-5 were preferentially used in persistent disease, while TRBV20-1 and TRBJ2-1 were favored in newly diagnosed disease. Persistent patients shared more public clonotypes among themselves (around 2,700) than newly diagnosed patients did (approximately 900). The small sample size was acknowledged by the authors as a limitation that may reduce accuracy. Sequencing and analysis were restricted to the TCR beta chain.

V is shortened by 6 bases, J by 2 bases, and the region joining them spans 19 bases. Per the germline V gene (reference sequence), MNHEY is the CDR1 and SMNVEV is the CDR2. The CDR3, from cysteine to phenylalanine, totals 16 residues. The read is trimmed to its CDR3 DNA, 48 bases read in frame from base 1. This sequence originates from a female donor with Graves disease. The source was peripheral blood mononuclear cells (PBMCs), collected when the disease was refractory, from a patient treated with antithyroid drugs. The sequence joins TRBV27 to TRBJ1-1; no D segment can be confidently identified. CDR3 region: CASSNLLIASNTEAFF. The bases read TGTGCCAGCAGCAACCTACTTATCGCAAGTAACACTGAAGCTTTCTTT.